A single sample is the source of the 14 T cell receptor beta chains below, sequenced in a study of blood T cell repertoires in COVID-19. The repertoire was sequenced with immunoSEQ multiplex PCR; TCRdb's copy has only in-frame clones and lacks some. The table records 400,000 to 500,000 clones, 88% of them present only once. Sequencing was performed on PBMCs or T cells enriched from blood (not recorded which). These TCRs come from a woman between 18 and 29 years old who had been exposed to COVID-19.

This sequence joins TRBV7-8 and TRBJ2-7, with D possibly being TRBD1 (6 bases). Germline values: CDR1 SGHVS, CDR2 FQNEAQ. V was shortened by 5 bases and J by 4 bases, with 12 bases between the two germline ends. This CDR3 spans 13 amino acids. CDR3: CASSLGAPYEQYF. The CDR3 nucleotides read TGTGCCAGCAGCCTGGGGGCCCCGTACGAGCAGTACTTC.

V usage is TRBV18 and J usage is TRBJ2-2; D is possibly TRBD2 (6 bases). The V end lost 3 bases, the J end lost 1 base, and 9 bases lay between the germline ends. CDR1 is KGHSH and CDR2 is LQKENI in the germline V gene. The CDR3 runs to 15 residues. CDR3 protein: CASSPISGNTGELFF. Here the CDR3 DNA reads TGTGCCAGCTCACCCATTAGCGGGAACACCGGGGAGCTGTTTTTT. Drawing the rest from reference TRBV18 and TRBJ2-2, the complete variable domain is NAGVMQNPRHLVRRRGQEARLRCSPMKGHSHVYWYRQLPEEGLKFMVYLQKENIIDESGMPKERFSAEFPKEGPSILRIQQVVRGDSAAYFCASSPISGNTGELFFGEGSRLTVL.

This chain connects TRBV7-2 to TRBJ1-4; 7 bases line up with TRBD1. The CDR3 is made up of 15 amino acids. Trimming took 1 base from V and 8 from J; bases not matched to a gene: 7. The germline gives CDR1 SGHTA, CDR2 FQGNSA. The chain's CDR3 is CASSLGAGTAEKLFF. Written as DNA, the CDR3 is TGTGCCAGCAGCTTAGGGGCGGGGACAGCCGAAAAACTGTTTTTT.

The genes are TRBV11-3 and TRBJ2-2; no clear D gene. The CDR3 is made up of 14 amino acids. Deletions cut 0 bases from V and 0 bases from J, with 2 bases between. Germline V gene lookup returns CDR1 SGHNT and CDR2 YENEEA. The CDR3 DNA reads TGTGCCAGCAGCTTAGATACGAACACCGGGGAGCTGTTTTTT. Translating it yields CASSLDTNTGELFF.

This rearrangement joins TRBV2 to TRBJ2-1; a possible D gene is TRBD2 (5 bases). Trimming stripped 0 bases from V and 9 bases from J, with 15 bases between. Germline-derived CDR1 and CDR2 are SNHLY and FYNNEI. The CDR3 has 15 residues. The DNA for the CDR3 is TGTGCCAGCAGTGAAGCACACCTGGCAGGAGGTGAGCAGTTCTTC. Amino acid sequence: CASSEAHLAGGEQFF.

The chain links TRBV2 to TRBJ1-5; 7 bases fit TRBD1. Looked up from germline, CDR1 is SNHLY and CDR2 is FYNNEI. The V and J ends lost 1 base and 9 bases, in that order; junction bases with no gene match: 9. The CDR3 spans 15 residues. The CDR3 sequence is CASSEDGTALRPQHF. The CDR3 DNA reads TGTGCCAGCAGTGAAGATGGGACAGCGCTTAGGCCCCAGCATTTT.

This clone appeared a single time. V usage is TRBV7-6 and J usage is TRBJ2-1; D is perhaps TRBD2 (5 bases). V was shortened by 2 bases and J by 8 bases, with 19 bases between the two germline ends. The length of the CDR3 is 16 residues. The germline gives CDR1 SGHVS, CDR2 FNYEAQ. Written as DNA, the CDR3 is TGTGCCAGCAGCTTATACAGCGAGATGCCCGGGGATGAGCAGTTCTTC. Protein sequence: CASSLYSEMPGDEQFF. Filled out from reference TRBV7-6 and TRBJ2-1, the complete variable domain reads GAGVSQSPRYKVTKRGQDVALRCDPISGHVSLYWYRQALGQGPEFLTYFNYEAQQDKSGLPNDRFSAERPEGSISTLTIQRTEQRDSAMYRCASSLYSEMPGDEQFFGPGTRLTVL.

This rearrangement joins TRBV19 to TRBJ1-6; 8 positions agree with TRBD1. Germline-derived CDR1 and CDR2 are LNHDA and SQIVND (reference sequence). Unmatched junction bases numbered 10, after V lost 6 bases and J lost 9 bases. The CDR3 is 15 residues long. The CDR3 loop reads CASSKGQVGSSPLHF. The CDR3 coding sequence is TGTGCCAGTAGCAAGGGACAGGTTGGATCTTCACCCCTCCACTTT.

CDR3 protein: CASSLQDRGREQYF. Here the CDR3 DNA reads TGTGCCAGCAGTTTACAGGACAGGGGTAGGGAGCAGTACTTC. The J gene is TRBJ2-7, the V gene TRBV28; TRBD1 matches at 9 bases. The CDR3 contains 14 residues. V was pared by 2 bases and J by 7 bases, with 6 bases of the junction left unmatched. Germline V lookup: CDR1 MDHEN, CDR2 SYDVKM.

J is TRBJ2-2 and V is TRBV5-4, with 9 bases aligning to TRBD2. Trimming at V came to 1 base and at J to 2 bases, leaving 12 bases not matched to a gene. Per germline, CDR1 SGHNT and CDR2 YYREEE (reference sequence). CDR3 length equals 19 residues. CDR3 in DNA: TGTGCCAGCAGCTTGAAAGGGCTAGCGGGACGGGTCAACACCGGGGAGCTGTTTTTT. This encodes CASSLKGLAGRVNTGELFF.

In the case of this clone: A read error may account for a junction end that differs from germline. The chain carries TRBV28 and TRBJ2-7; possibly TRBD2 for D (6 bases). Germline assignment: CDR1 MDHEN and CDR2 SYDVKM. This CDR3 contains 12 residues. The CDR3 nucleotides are TGTGCCAGCAGACCAAGTGGCGGGTGGGAGGTCTTC. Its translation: CASRPSGGWEVF.

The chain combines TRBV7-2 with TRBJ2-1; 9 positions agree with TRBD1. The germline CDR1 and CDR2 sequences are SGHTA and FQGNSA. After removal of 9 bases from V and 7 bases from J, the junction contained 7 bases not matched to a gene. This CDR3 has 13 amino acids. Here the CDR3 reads CASQDRGGNEQFF. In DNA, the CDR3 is TGTGCCAGTCAGGACAGGGGTGGAAATGAGCAGTTCTTC.

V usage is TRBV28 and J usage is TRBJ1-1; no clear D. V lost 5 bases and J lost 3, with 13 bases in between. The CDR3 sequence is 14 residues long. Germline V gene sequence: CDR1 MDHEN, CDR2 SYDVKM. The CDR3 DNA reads TGTGCCAGCAGTCCCCCCACTTCACACACTGAAGCTTTCTTT. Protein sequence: CASSPPTSHTEAFF.

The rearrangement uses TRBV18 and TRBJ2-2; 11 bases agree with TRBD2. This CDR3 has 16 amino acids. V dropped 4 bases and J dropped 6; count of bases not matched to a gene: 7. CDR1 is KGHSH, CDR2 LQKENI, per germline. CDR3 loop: CASSRTSGSEAGELFF. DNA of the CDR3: TGTGCCAGCTCACGAACTAGCGGGAGTGAAGCCGGGGAGCTGTTTTTT. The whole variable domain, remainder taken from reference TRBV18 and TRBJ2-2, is NAGVMQNPRHLVRRRGQEARLRCSPMKGHSHVYWYRQLPEEGLKFMVYLQKENIIDESGMPKERFSAEFPKEGPSILRIQQVVRGDSAAYFCASSRTSGSEAGELFFGEGSRLTVL.